The 29 T cell receptor beta chains listed next were all sequenced from one sample in a study of T cell repertoires in aging, cancer and after chemotherapy. Amplification of TCR beta used genomic DNA extracted from peripheral blood. TRB rearrangements spanning V, D and J were amplified using mixed TRB-A/B primers. From the multiplex PCR reads, TCRdb called clonotypes with MiXCR, one entry per CDR3 protein. The table has some 3,000 distinct CDR3 sequences, 25% to 30% seen once. Specimen: blood. The receptors stem from a human donor with a solid tumor.

The V and J genes are TRBV28 and TRBJ2-3, with D perhaps matching TRBD2 (5 bases). V was clipped by 3 bases and J by 1 base, with 17 bases between them. The CDR3 contains 17 residues. Germline CDR1 MDHEN, CDR2 SYDVKM. CDR3 sequence: CASSFLDISRGTDTQYF. DNA for the CDR3: TGTGCCAGCAGTTTTCTAGACATTTCGAGGGGCACAGATACGCAGTATTTT.

This clonotype was counted a few times. CDR3 in amino acids: CASSYSTSGSGANVLTF. CDR3 DNA: TGTGCCAGCAGTTACTCGACTAGCGGCTCTGGGGCCAACGTCCTGACTTTC. The chain couples TRBV6-5 to TRBJ2-6; 9 nucleotides line up with TRBD2. The CDR3 sequence is 17 residues long. The germline V gene has CDR1 MNHEY and CDR2 SVGAGI. J was trimmed by 0 bases and V by 0 bases; bases with no gene match: 0.

This clonotype was detected only a few times. The V and J genes are TRBV19 and TRBJ1-5; 7 bases agree with TRBD1. Germline V gene lookup returns CDR1 LNHDA and CDR2 SQIVND (reference sequence). This CDR3 has 16 amino acids. V gave up 7 bases and J gave up 2 bases; unmatched junction bases: 11. DNA of the CDR3: TGTGCCAGTACTCGGGACAGCCTCGGGGGCAATCAGCCCCAGCATTTT. Encoded protein: CASTRDSLGGNQPQHF.

The CDR3, as DNA: TGTGCCAGCTCACCTTTCGAAGGGGCTGACTATGGCTACACCTTC. This sequence encodes CASSPFEGADYGYTF. The chain couples TRBV18 to TRBJ1-2, with a tentative D call TRBD1 (5 bases). The CDR3 is 15 residues long. V was cut by 3 bases and J by 3 bases, with 14 bases left in between. The V gene's germline CDR1 is KGHSH and CDR2 LQKENI.

As to this clonotype: Just one base apart from a much larger clone, this may be a read error. In DNA, the CDR3 is TGCAGTCTCAGCGGGAGTGTTGAAGCGAACACCGGGGAGCTGTTTTTT. Its translation is CSLSGSVEANTGELFF. The chain employs TRBV20-1 and TRBJ2-2, with TRBD2 matching 8 bases. The ends lost 8 bases at V and 0 bases at J; junction bases unmatched: 11. This CDR3 is built from 16 residues. Germline CDR1 reads DFQATT; CDR2 reads SNEGSKA (reference sequence).

The chain is built from TRBV27 and TRBJ1-5; TRBD1 is a possible D gene (6 bases). Trimming removed 9 bases at V and 0 bases at J, with 21 bases between. CDR1 is MNHEY, CDR2 SMNVEV, per germline (reference sequence). The CDR3 is made up of 17 amino acids. CDR3 DNA sequence: TGTGCCAGTCCCGAGGCCGGCAGGGGATATAGCAATCAGCCCCAGCATTTT. This encodes CASPEAGRGYSNQPQHF.

The J gene is TRBJ2-1, the V gene TRBV30; maybe TRBD2 (5 bases). The germline CDR1 and CDR2 sequences are GTSNPN and SVGIG (reference sequence). V lost 8 bases and J lost 3, with 20 bases in between. CDR3 length equals 15 residues. The CDR3 region has the DNA TGTGCCAGTAGTCACCGAGTAGCGTTCTACAATGAGCAGTTCTTC. The encoded protein is CASSHRVAFYNEQFF.

The chain uses TRBV6-2 or TRBV6-3 and TRBJ2-1, with 9 bases aligning to TRBD2. The J segment lost 1 base and the V segment lost 5 bases, leaving 0 bases of the junction unmatched. The CDR3 has 14 amino acids. From germline, CDR1 is MNHEY and CDR2 SVGEGT. In DNA form, the CDR3 reads TGTGCCAGCAGTAGCGGGGGGTCCTACAATGAGCAGTTCTTC. This gives the protein CASSSGGSYNEQFF.

The chain recombines TRBV19 with TRBJ2-2; the D call may be TRBD1 or TRBD2 (5 bases each). The V gene's germline CDR1 is LNHDA and CDR2 SQIVND (reference sequence). V lost 7 bases to trimming and J lost 8 bases, with 17 bases between them. This CDR3 contains 14 residues. This chain's CDR3 is CASNRGPPGGELFF. The DNA for the CDR3 is TGTGCCAGTAACCGGGGACCCCCCGGGGGGGAGCTGTTTTTT.

For this clonotype: A read error may produce the germline difference seen at one junction end. The chain combines TRBV19 with TRBJ2-1; D possibly corresponds to TRBD2 (6 bases). Germline V gene sequence: CDR1 LNHDA, CDR2 SQIVND (reference sequence). CDR3 size: 14 residues. CDR3 loop: CASSQTPDYSEQFF. Here the CDR3 DNA reads TGTGCCAGTAGCCAGACCCCGGACTACAGTGAGCAGTTCTTC.

This clonotype has only a few counts. The chain links TRBV12-3 or TRBV12-4 to TRBJ1-1; weak D call: TRBD1 (6 bases). The CDR3 runs to 15 residues. Trimming removed 5 bases at V and 0 bases at J, with 13 bases between. The DNA for the CDR3 is TGTGCCAGCAGTAAGGGGGGCGTGATGAACACTGAAGCTTTCTTT. Translated: CASSKGGVMNTEAFF.

In its sample, this clonotype ranks as large. The chain is built from TRBV30 and TRBJ2-3; TRBD1 aligns across 8 bases. Germline V CDR1 and CDR2: GTSNPN, SVGIG (reference sequence). This CDR3 has 15 amino acids. J lost 0 bases, V lost 1 base, and 3 bases had no gene match. The CDR3 sequence is CAWSGTGSSTDTQYF. The CDR3 DNA reads as TGTGCCTGGAGTGGGACAGGGTCCAGCACAGATACGCAGTATTTT.

This clonotype was detected once. A much larger clone differs by one base, so this may be a read error. The chain couples TRBV7-6 to TRBJ1-2, with D perhaps matching TRBD1 (6 bases). The CDR3 sequence is 15 residues long. V dropped 5 bases and J dropped 11 bases, with 24 bases sitting between them. Germline V gene lookup returns CDR1 SGHVS and CDR2 FNYEAQ. The CDR3 is CASSPVGLQGDRYTF. CDR3 DNA sequence: TGTGCCAGCAGCCCCGTGGGTCTACAGGGAGACCGTTACACCTTC.

In its sample, this clonotype was seen a few times. In DNA form, the CDR3 reads TGTGCCAGTAGTGCCAGACAGGGGGGGGGCAAAAACATTCAGTACTTC. Its translation is CASSARQGGGKNIQYF. This sequence joins TRBV19 and TRBJ2-4, with TRBD1 identical over 9 bases. Trimming at V came to 5 bases and at J to 3 bases, leaving 8 bases not matched to a gene. Germline assignment: CDR1 LNHDA and CDR2 SQIVND (reference sequence). The CDR3 spans 16 residues. Variable domain in full (rest from reference TRBV19 and TRBJ2-4): DGGITQSPKYLFRKEGQNVTLSCEQNLNHDAMYWYRQDPGQGLRLIYYSQIVNDFQKGDIAEGYSVSREKKESFPLTVTSAQKNPTAFYLCASSARQGGGKNIQYFGAGTRLSVL.

This clonotype qualifies as large. This chain connects TRBV27 to TRBJ2-7; TRBD2 matches at 11 bases. The ends lost 5 bases at V and 7 bases at J; junction bases unmatched: 10. There are 15 residues in the CDR3. Germline CDR1 and CDR2: MNHEY and SMNVEV (reference sequence). CDR3 coding DNA: TGTGCCAGCAGTGTCAGTAGCGGGGGGGCTTTTGAGCAGTACTTC. Translating gives CASSVSSGGAFEQYF.

By proportion, this clonotype is medium-sized. The V and J genes are TRBV6-5 and TRBJ2-2; D might be TRBD2 (5 bases). The CDR3 sequence is 16 residues long. Per the germline V gene, CDR1 is MNHEY and CDR2 is SVGAGI. The V and J ends lost 2 bases and 3 bases respectively, with 13 bases between them. This CDR3 is CASSYGSGVHTGELFF. The CDR3, as DNA: TGTGCCAGCAGTTACGGTTCCGGGGTGCACACCGGGGAGCTGTTTTTT.

Points on this clonotype: A much larger clone differs by one base, so this may be a read error. This sequence joins TRBV6-6 and TRBJ2-1, with 7 nucleotides matching TRBD2. The CDR3 is made up of 15 amino acids. Germline V gene sequence: CDR1 MNHNY, CDR2 SVGAGI (reference sequence). The CDR3 region is CASTVGRGVYNEQLF. CDR3 DNA sequence: TGTGCCAGCACCGTGGGGAGGGGCGTCTACAATGAGCAGCTCTTC.

The rearrangement joins TRBV6-2 or TRBV6-3 to TRBJ2-3; 7 bases fit TRBD2. V shed 6 bases and J 2 bases; nucleotides not matched to a gene: 5. The CDR3 covers 14 residues. The V gene's germline CDR1 is MNHEY and CDR2 SVGEGT. The CDR3 DNA sequence: TGTGCCAGCAGCCCTAGCGGAAACACAGATACGCAGTATTTT. Amino acids: CASSPSGNTDTQYF.

Regarding this clonotype: A much larger clonotype is one base distant, so this may be a read error. The gene calls are TRBV6-5 and TRBJ1-1; D is possibly TRBD1 (6 bases). CDR1 MNHEY and CDR2 SVGAGI come from the germline V gene. The CDR3 loop spans 11 amino acids. CDR3 residues: CASGGYTEPFF. The CDR3 nucleotides are TGTGCCAGCGGGGGCTACACTGAACCTTTCTTT.

This clonotype has a handful of counts. This chain links TRBV7-2 with TRBJ1-3, with D tentatively TRBD1 (6 bases). CDR1 and CDR2 from the germline V gene are SGHTA and FQGNSA. CDR3 length: 16 amino acids. V lost 0 bases and J lost 4, with 13 bases in between. CDR3 region: CASSLAWGARGNTIYF. CDR3 bases: TGTGCCAGCAGCTTAGCGTGGGGGGCGCGCGGAAACACCATATATTTT.

The chain combines TRBV19 with TRBJ2-6; 10 bases align to TRBD1. The CDR3 contains 17 residues. CDR1 and CDR2 (germline): LNHDA, SQIVND (reference sequence). V was clipped by 4 bases and J by 1 base; unmatched bases: 4. CDR3 in DNA: TGTGCCAGTAGTAACCGGGACAGGGGATCTGGGGCCAACGTCCTGACTTTC. It is translated as CASSNRDRGSGANVLTF.

By share, this clonotype ranks as medium-sized. The chain joins TRBV20-1 to TRBJ2-7, with 9 bases that match TRBD1. The CDR3 covers 13 residues. The V gene end was trimmed by 4 bases and the J gene end by 2 bases; junction bases not matched to a gene: 3. Germline CDR1 is DFQATT and CDR2 is SNEGSKA (reference sequence). The CDR3 sequence: CSATGQGAYEQYF. The CDR3 DNA is TGCAGTGCTACGGGACAGGGTGCCTACGAGCAGTACTTC.

The chain carries TRBV11-2 and TRBJ2-1; 7 nucleotides align to TRBD2. From germline, CDR1 is SGHAT and CDR2 FQNNGV. Trimming took 3 bases from V and 5 from J; bases not matched to a gene: 10. CDR3 length: 16 amino acids. CDR3: CASSFRRTSVDNEQFF. The CDR3 nucleotides are TGTGCCAGCAGCTTTCGAAGGACTAGTGTCGACAATGAGCAGTTCTTC.

The chain combines TRBV6-2 or TRBV6-3 with TRBJ2-2; D ambiguous. Germline loops: CDR1 MNHEY, CDR2 SVGEGT. Deletions cut 2 bases from V and 3 bases from J, with 4 bases between. The CDR3 has 13 amino acids. Here the CDR3 reads CASSYRDTGELFF. The CDR3 nucleotides read TGTGCCAGCAGTTACAGGGACACCGGGGAGCTGTTTTTT.

The chain combines TRBV11-3 with TRBJ2-6; D gene uncertain. The CDR3 has 13 amino acids. The germline V gene encodes CDR1 SGHNT and CDR2 YENEEA. V dropped 5 bases and J dropped 3 bases, with 5 bases sitting between them. In nucleotides, the CDR3 is TGTGCCAGCAGCGAAAGTGGGGCCAACGTCCTGACTTTC. This translates into CASSESGANVLTF.

This clonotype was picked up a small number of times. This chain links TRBV6-2 or TRBV6-3 with TRBJ1-2, with D unresolved. The V end was cut by 10 bases, the J end by 6 bases, with 15 bases between. CDR1 MNHEY and CDR2 SVGEGT come from the germline V gene. CDR3 length: 12 residues. CDR3 in amino acids: CATRRGTDGYTF. Written as DNA, the CDR3 is TGTGCCACCCGTCGGGGAACTGATGGCTACACCTTC.

In its sample, this clonotype is medium-sized. The chain combines TRBV7-2 with TRBJ2-3; tentative D call: TRBD1 (6 bases). Germline CDR1 reads SGHTA; CDR2 reads FQGNSA. Trimming took 5 bases from V and 4 from J, leaving 13 bases between them. CDR3 length: 14 residues. The CDR3 sequence is CASSLPGQPDTQYF. CDR3 bases: TGTGCCAGCAGCCTACCCGGACAGCCAGATACGCAGTATTTT.

A note on this clonotype: The junction departs from germline at one end; a sequencing error may be responsible. This chain connects TRBV27 to TRBJ2-5; TRBD1 agrees at 7 bases. Germline CDR1 is MNHEY and CDR2 is SMNVEV (reference sequence). CDR3 length equals 15 residues. The CDR3 region has the DNA TGTGCCAGCAGTCCCGCAACCGACAGGGTGAAGACCCATTACTTC. Protein product: CASSPATDRVKTHYF.

This clonotype turned up a few times. This chain joins TRBV20-1 and TRBJ2-7; D gene unclear. Germline CDR1 DFQATT, CDR2 SNEGSKA (reference sequence). CDR3 length: 13 amino acids. V gave up 0 bases and J gave up 1 base, with 7 bases separating them. The CDR3 DNA follows: TGCAGTGCTAGAGAACACTCGTCCTACGAGCAGTACTTC. Translating it yields CSAREHSSYEQYF.